This T cell receptor beta chain was found in a study of shared clonotypes between healthy human individuals. Study at large: Ranging from 18 to 49 in age, donors were a couple of women and three men. Regarding the study as a whole: Clonotype sharing across four donors was observed for around 5.1% of naive CD4 clonotypes.

Donors comprised only Caucasian adults living in Nashville, Tennessee. It was into CD45RA+ naive and CD45RA-negative memory subsets that the CD4+ cells were split. Measured with immunoSEQ multiplex PCR; TCRdb has only the in-frame clones, and not every one. The profile shows 2.3 million or so clones, about 92% of them singletons. About this clone: Its antigen is undetermined.

The V end lost 0 bases, the J end lost 1 base, and 11 bases lay between the germline ends. The CDR3 is 15 amino acids. CDR1 is SGDLS, CDR2 YYNGEE, per germline. The V call is TRBV9, the J call TRBJ2-7, with D perhaps TRBD2 (6 bases). Sequencing was performed on naive CD4+ T cells from PBMCs. Described subset: CD45RA+ positively selected. This sequence originates from a man aged 18 to 29 in good health. Some clones in this sample may be carry-over from other donors' samples. The CDR3 region has the DNA TGTGCCAGCAGCGTAGATAGCGGCCGGTCCTACGAGCAGTACTTC. Amino acids: CASSVDSGRSYEQYF.